This is a list of T cell receptor beta chains from one sample in a study of cytomegalovirus exposure and HLA in healthy donors. Clones were read by immunoSEQ multiplex PCR, and TCRdb kept only the in-frame ones, dropping some. The profile shows about 160,000 clones, 86% of them singletons. The sequenced sample was PBMCs. The receptors here all came from a woman under 30 in good health and CMV-seronegative. Both conserved end residues are part of each CDR3. D genes are given only for firm matches. Size is stated for part of the rows, as once, few or many counts, or as a class when the clone is expanded.

clone_size: -
j_call: TRBJ2-1
v_call: TRBV9
d_call: -
cdr3_aa: CASSEGDIRYNEQFF
cdr3_nt: TGTGCCAGCAGCGAGGGGGATATAAGGTACAATGAGCAGTTCTTC

clone_size: -
j_call: TRBJ1-4
v_call: TRBV2
d_call: TRBD1
cdr3_aa: CASNQLGTGREKLFF
cdr3_nt: TGTGCCAGTAATCAGTTAGGGACAGGACGGGAAAAACTGTTTTTT

clone_size: -
j_call: TRBJ1-1
v_call: TRBV2
d_call: TRBD1
cdr3_aa: CASSGQGVITEAFF
cdr3_nt: TGTGCCAGCAGCGGACAGGGGGTAATCACTGAAGCTTTCTTT

clone_size: -
j_call: TRBJ1-5
v_call: TRBV18
d_call: -
cdr3_aa: CASSPGVRDQPQHF
cdr3_nt: TGTGCCAGCTCACCCGGGGTCCGGGATCAGCCCCAGCATTTT

clone_size: -
j_call: TRBJ1-5
v_call: TRBV6-1
d_call: -
cdr3_aa: CASNRGGIVEQPQHF
cdr3_nt: TGTGCCAGCAACCGGGGGGGGATTGTAGAACAGCCCCAGCATTTT

clone_size: -
j_call: TRBJ2-7
v_call: TRBV10-1
d_call: TRBD1
cdr3_aa: CASSEFGTGFSYEQYF
cdr3_nt: TGCGCCAGCAGTGAGTTCGGGACAGGCTTCTCCTACGAGCAGTACTTC

clone_size: -
j_call: TRBJ2-2
v_call: TRBV6-5
d_call: -
cdr3_aa: CASSYSSSPAGELFF
cdr3_nt: TGTGCCAGCAGTTACTCGAGCTCGCCCGCCGGGGAGCTGTTTTTT

clone_size: -
j_call: TRBJ1-1
v_call: TRBV9
d_call: -
cdr3_aa: CASSADPAGTEAFF
cdr3_nt: TGTGCCAGCAGCGCGGACCCGGCGGGCACTGAAGCTTTCTTT

clone_size: few
j_call: TRBJ2-7
v_call: TRBV19
d_call: -
cdr3_aa: CASSNVGRANEQYF
cdr3_nt: TGTGCCAGTAGTAATGTCGGCAGGGCTAACGAGCAGTACTTC

clone_size: -
j_call: TRBJ2-5
v_call: TRBV6-6
d_call: TRBD2
cdr3_aa: CASIPNGLAVSETQYF
cdr3_nt: TGTGCCAGCATTCCCAACGGACTAGCGGTTTCCGAGACCCAGTACTTC

clone_size: -
j_call: TRBJ2-3
v_call: TRBV5-4
d_call: TRBD2
cdr3_aa: CASSPGTSGGASRPTDTQYF
cdr3_nt: TGTGCCAGCAGCCCTGGGACTAGCGGGGGGGCTAGTAGGCCTACAGATACGCAGTATTTT

clone_size: -
j_call: TRBJ2-7
v_call: TRBV14
d_call: TRBD1
cdr3_aa: CASSQGARGSSYEQYF
cdr3_nt: TGTGCCAGCAGCCAAGGAGCCAGGGGGAGCTCCTACGAGCAGTACTTC

clone_size: once
j_call: TRBJ2-4
v_call: TRBV2
d_call: -
cdr3_aa: CASSQRGTPENIQYF
cdr3_nt: TGTGCCAGCAGCCAAAGGGGGACCCCTGAAAACATTCAGTACTTC

clone_size: -
j_call: TRBJ1-2
v_call: TRBV5-1
d_call: -
cdr3_aa: CASSLGRDIDGYTF
cdr3_nt: TGCGCCAGCAGCTTGGGACGGGACATCGATGGCTACACCTTC

clone_size: -
j_call: TRBJ2-3
v_call: TRBV4-3
d_call: -
cdr3_aa: CASSQDRVGPSTDTQYF
cdr3_nt: TGCGCCAGCAGCCAAGATCGGGTAGGCCCTAGCACAGATACGCAGTATTTT